The sequence of this TCR beta chain was determined in a study of cytomegalovirus exposure and HLA in healthy donors. In the PCR, 60 Vbeta and 13 Jbeta primers were used. Measured with immunoSEQ multiplex PCR; TCRdb has only the in-frame clones, and not every one. Recorded for this sample: about 200,000 clones. Study observations and caveats: HLA alleles were associated with around 17,000 TCR beta sequences in a later analysis at 0.05 false discovery rate. In a later analysis, parvovirus B19, influenza, CMV and Epstein-Barr virus appeared linked to several top co-occurrence clusters. Researchers reported from a later analysis that most CMV-associated TCR beta chains appeared HLA-restricted.

To note about this clone: Its antigen is not known.

These donors counted as nominally healthy when sampled, but unrecorded immune exposures were likely. The source material was PBMCs. This TCR derives from a girl aged 2 to 9 in good health and CMV-seropositive.

CDR3 in amino acids: CASKQATEAFF. In nucleotides, the CDR3 is TGTGCCAGCAAACAGGCCACTGAAGCTTTCTTT. The chain joins TRBV6-6 to TRBJ1-1; tentatively, D is TRBD1 (5 bases). The length of the CDR3 is 11 residues. Per germline, CDR1 MNHNY and CDR2 SVGAGI (reference sequence). Trimming took 7 bases from V and 4 from J, leaving 7 bases between them.